This T cell receptor beta chain appears in the sequencing data of a study of shared clonotypes between healthy human individuals. Across the study: Per-donor plates numbered three CD4 naive, three CD4 memory, two CD8 naive and one CD8 memory. Findings and limits, study-wide: Generally, naive subsets (rather than memory subsets) showed larger estimated richness.

From CD4+ cells came CD45RA+ naive and CD45RA-negative memory subsets. Germline V CDR1 and CDR2: WNHNN, SYGVQD (reference sequence). The CDR3 extends over 13 amino acids. Trimming removed 8 bases at V and 4 bases at J, with 11 bases between. Assay runs were performed at deep level. Some clones are missing from TCRdb's copy, which holds only in-frame ones; the method was immunoSEQ multiplex PCR. Of 780,000 or so clones listed, 72% are singletons. As for this clone: Its specificity is not known.

This chain joins TRBV10-1 and TRBJ1-4, with TRBD1 as a possible D gene (5 bases). The clonotype was recovered from a woman aged 25 to 39 in good health. Specimen: memory CD4+ T cells sorted from blood. Sample subset: CD45RA-negative fraction. The CDR3 here is CASQGTVNEKLFF. CDR3 nucleotides: TGCGCCAGCCAAGGGACCGTTAATGAAAAACTGTTTTTT.